Listed here are 18 T cell receptor beta chains from one sample, sequenced in a study of CD8+CD57+ T cells in acquired aplastic anemia. Genomic DNA, the template, was used for profiling of the TCR beta VDJ and CDR3. One entry per CDR3 protein results from TCRdb running MiXCR on the reads. The sample lists about 210,000 distinct CDR3 sequences, over 55% occurring once. Sequenced material: sorted CD4+, CD8+, or CD8+CD57+ T cells (not recorded which) from PBMCs. These TCRs come from a human donor in good health.

This chain uses TRBV7-3 with TRBJ2-1; TRBD1 matches 7 bases. This CDR3 is built from 14 residues. Germline-derived CDR1 and CDR2 are SGHTA and FQGTGA. Trimming cost V 2 bases and J 7 bases; bases outside gene matches: 5. Here the CDR3 DNA reads TGTGCCAGCAGCTTATCCGGGACAGCTAATGAGCAGTTCTTC. Translating it yields CASSLSGTANEQFF.

This clonotype appeared many times. The J gene is TRBJ2-1, the V gene TRBV6-4, with 7 positions matching TRBD2. CDR1 and CDR2 from the germline V gene are MRHNA and SNTAGT. V was pared by 6 bases and J by 6 bases, with 11 bases of the junction left unmatched. The CDR3 runs 15 residues. This CDR3 reads CASSDGGSTSNEQFF. In nucleotides, the CDR3 is TGTGCCAGCAGCGACGGCGGGAGCACATCCAATGAGCAGTTCTTC.

V is TRBV7-9 and J is TRBJ2-7; TRBD1 is a possible D gene (6 bases). The CDR3 sequence is 14 residues long. Germline V lookup: CDR1 SEHNR, CDR2 FQNEAQ (reference sequence). Trimming cost V 4 bases and J 7 bases, with 17 bases left between them. CDR3 nucleotides: TGTGCCAGCAGCTCCGTGACAGGTGTGGGGGAGCAGTACTTC. Amino acids: CASSSVTGVGEQYF.

The V gene is TRBV7-9, the J gene TRBJ2-7; no clear D gene. Trimming removed 3 bases at V and 4 bases at J, with 10 bases between. The CDR3 runs to 13 residues. From germline, CDR1 is SEHNR and CDR2 FQNEAQ (reference sequence). The CDR3 nucleotides read TGTGCCAGCAGCTTGAACCGAAAATACGAGCAGTACTTC. Its translation is CASSLNRKYEQYF.

This clonotype was detected many times. CDR3 loop: CASSFSTSYEQYF. CDR3 nucleotides: TGTGCCAGCAGTTTTTCGACCTCCTACGAGCAGTACTTC. V usage is TRBV12-3 or TRBV12-4 and J usage is TRBJ2-7; unclear D gene. The V and J ends lost 3 bases and 0 bases respectively, with 6 bases between them. The CDR3 totals 13 residues.

This CDR3 is CASSVADGRTDTQYF. CDR3 in DNA: TGTGCCAGCAGCGTAGCCGACGGGAGGACAGATACGCAGTATTTT. This chain connects TRBV9 to TRBJ2-3; the match to TRBD2 covers 7 bases. This CDR3 spans 15 amino acids. Germline V gene sequence: CDR1 SGDLS, CDR2 YYNGEE. The junction had 4 bases not matched to a gene; V was cut back by 0 bases and J by 3 bases.

J is TRBJ2-1 and V is TRBV20-1, with 11 bases lining up with TRBD2. This CDR3 has 15 amino acids. Looked up from germline, CDR1 is DFQATT and CDR2 is SNEGSKA (reference sequence). V lost 2 bases and J lost 2; bases outside the gene matches: 2. The CDR3: CSARTTSGTYNEQFF. CDR3 in DNA: TGCAGTGCTAGAACGACTAGCGGGACCTACAATGAGCAGTTCTTC.

This clonotype was seen a few times. The chain uses TRBV9 and TRBJ2-2, with no clear D. CDR1 and CDR2 from the germline V gene are SGDLS and YYNGEE. Trimming removed 3 bases at V and 4 bases at J, with 16 bases between. The CDR3 is 16 amino acids. The CDR3 region has the DNA TGTGCCAGCAGCGGCCCCGGGCCCCGCGGCACCGGGGAGCTGTTTTTT. The encoded protein is CASSGPGPRGTGELFF.

The chain recombines TRBV25-1 with TRBJ2-5; no clear D. The CDR3 is 15 amino acids. Germline V lookup: CDR1 MGHDK, CDR2 SYGVNS. V was cut by 3 bases and J by 2 bases, with 13 bases left in between. The CDR3 bases are TGTGCCAGCAGTGATTCAGTAACTGTACAAGAGACCCAGTACTTC. It codes for CASSDSVTVQETQYF.

The chain joins TRBV29-1 to TRBJ2-3; tentative D call: TRBD1 (5 bases). The germline V gene has CDR1 SQVTM and CDR2 ANQGSEA. The CDR3 loop spans 15 amino acids. V shed 6 bases and J shed 3 bases, with 19 bases lying between them. Written as DNA, the CDR3 is TGCAGCGTCCGTAAGGGGAATCGAGTAACAGATACGCAGTATTTT. Its translation is CSVRKGNRVTDTQYF.

The chain is built from TRBV7-6 and TRBJ2-1; 8 bases align to TRBD2. V dropped 3 bases and J dropped 8; count of bases not matched to a gene: 12. CDR3 size: 16 residues. The V gene's germline CDR1 is SGHVS and CDR2 FNYEAQ. The CDR3 DNA sequence: TGTGCCAGCAGCTTCCAAGGACTAGCCTCGGGCCATGAGCAGTTCTTC. Translated: CASSFQGLASGHEQFF.

V is TRBV7-2 and J is TRBJ1-6; perhaps TRBD1 as D (5 bases). Germline CDR1 and CDR2: SGHTA and FQGNSA. Between the trimmed V and J ends, which lost 3 bases and 12 bases, there was a span of 9 bases. There are 12 residues in the CDR3. CDR3 bases: TGTGCCAGCAGCTTCCCTGGGGGACCCCTCCACTTT. It specifies CASSFPGGPLHF.

This clonotype was counted many times. The chain carries TRBV3-2 and TRBJ2-5; the table's D call, TRBD2, was not checked against the DNA. TRBV3-2 is a pseudogene. The CDR3 is 15 amino acids. CDR3 in DNA: TGTGCCAGCAGCCTGCCTAGCGGGGGAGGCGAGACCCAGTACTTC. It translates to CASSLPSGGGETQYF.

This clonotype has ten or more counts. This chain connects TRBV29-1 to TRBJ2-1; a possible D gene is TRBD1 (5 bases). The CDR3 loop spans 13 amino acids. With 3 bases removed from V and 8 bases from J, the gap between germline ends came to 14 bases. Germline loops: CDR1 SQVTM, CDR2 ANQGSEA. This CDR3 is CSVDWSARDEQFF. CDR3 sequence (DNA): TGCAGCGTTGATTGGAGCGCCAGGGATGAGCAGTTCTTC.

This clonotype appeared a few times. The chain combines TRBV5-1 with TRBJ1-6; D gene uncertain. This CDR3 has 14 residues. The V end was cut by 3 bases, the J end by 7 bases, with 11 bases between. The germline gives CDR1 SGHRS, CDR2 YFSETQ. The CDR3 DNA reads as TGCGCCAGCAGCTCGGACGGACGGAATTCACCCCTCCACTTT. It is translated as CASSSDGRNSPLHF.

This clonotype was seen only a few times. The J gene is TRBJ1-1, the V gene TRBV20-1, with D perhaps TRBD1 (5 bases). The V gene's germline CDR1 is DFQATT and CDR2 SNEGSKA (reference sequence). There are 14 residues in the CDR3. Trimming took off 6 bases at V and 5 bases at J, with 19 bases between the two ends. CDR3 sequence: CSAIHQGKRTEAFF. Written as DNA, the CDR3 is TGCAGTGCCATCCATCAGGGAAAAAGGACTGAAGCTTTCTTT.

CDR3 protein: CASSRPPGGTDTQYF. DNA for the CDR3: TGTGCCAGTAGTCGTCCCCCGGGAGGCACAGATACGCAGTATTTT. J is TRBJ2-3 and V is TRBV19; D may be TRBD2 (6 bases). Germline V gene lookup returns CDR1 LNHDA and CDR2 SQIVND (reference sequence). Trimming left V 5 bases short and J 1 base short, with 13 bases between. This CDR3 has 15 amino acids.

The chain has TRBV29-1 and TRBJ2-5; 7 positions match TRBD1. The trim removed 8 bases at V and 2 bases at J, leaving 5 bases unmatched. Germline CDR1 and CDR2: SQVTM and ANQGSEA. CDR3 length equals 12 residues. The CDR3 coding sequence is TGCAGCACCACACAGGGGCAAGAGACCCAGTACTTC. Its translation: CSTTQGQETQYF.